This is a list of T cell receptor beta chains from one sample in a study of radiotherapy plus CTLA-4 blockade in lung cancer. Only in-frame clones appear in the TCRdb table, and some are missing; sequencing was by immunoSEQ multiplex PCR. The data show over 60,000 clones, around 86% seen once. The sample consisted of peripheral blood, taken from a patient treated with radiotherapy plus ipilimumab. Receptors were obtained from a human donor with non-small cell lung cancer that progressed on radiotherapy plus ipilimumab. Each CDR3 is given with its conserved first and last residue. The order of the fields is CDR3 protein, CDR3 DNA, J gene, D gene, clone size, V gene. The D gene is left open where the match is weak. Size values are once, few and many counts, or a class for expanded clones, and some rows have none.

CASSQWLGEGGTQYF TGCGCCAGCAGCCAATGGCTCGGGGAGGGTGGAACGCAGTATTTT TRBJ2-3 TRBD2 . TRBV4-1
CASSLQGAEAFF TGTGCCAGCAGTTTACAGGGGGCTGAAGCTTTCTTT TRBJ1-1 TRBD1 few TRBV28
CASSLEDRGLSGELFF TGTGCCAGCAGCTTAGAGGACAGGGGGCTGTCCGGGGAGCTGTTTTTT TRBJ2-2 TRBD1 . TRBV7-9
CASSVGQGPRGEKLFF TGTGCCAGCAGTGTCGGACAGGGGCCCCGGGGGGAAAAACTGTTTTTT TRBJ1-4 TRBD1 . TRBV2
CAIRGDRPPYEQYF TGTGCCATCAGAGGGGACCGGCCCCCCTACGAGCAGTACTTC TRBJ2-7 . . TRBV10-3
CASSLEGTSGAYEQYF TGTGCCAGCAGCTTGGAAGGGACTAGCGGGGCCTACGAGCAGTACTTC TRBJ2-7 TRBD2 . TRBV5-4
CASTPDRGRTQPQHF TGTGCCAGCACCCCGGACAGGGGGCGGACTCAGCCCCAGCATTTT TRBJ1-5 TRBD1 . TRBV2
CASAGDSVYQPQHF TGTGCCAGCGCCGGGGACAGCGTCTATCAGCCCCAGCATTTT TRBJ1-5 TRBD1 . TRBV2
CASSRDKNQPQHF TGTGCCAGTAGTAGGGATAAGAATCAGCCCCAGCATTTT TRBJ1-5 . . TRBV19
CASSATEGLAGDPRYYEQYF TGTGCCAGCAGCGCAACAGAGGGACTAGCGGGAGATCCCAGATACTACGAGCAGTACTTC TRBJ2-7 TRBD2 few TRBV5-4
CAWSVSNSNQPQHF TGTGCCTGGAGTGTCTCAAATAGCAATCAGCCCCAACATTTT TRBJ1-5 . once TRBV30
CASSLDRGTGNTIYF TGTGCCAGCAGCTTAGACAGGGGGACTGGAAACACCATATATTTT TRBJ1-3 TRBD1 few TRBV5-5
CASSSSGRENTEAFF TGCGCCAGCAGCTCCTCCGGACGGGAGAACACTGAAGCTTTCTTT TRBJ1-1 . . TRBV5-1
CASSLSPDYRGPSYEQYF TGTGCCAGCAGTCTTTCACCAGATTACAGGGGCCCATCCTACGAGCAGTACTTC TRBJ2-7 TRBD1 . TRBV28
CASSDRPLTDTQYF TGCGCCAGCAGTGATAGGCCGCTCACAGATACGCAGTATTTT TRBJ2-3 . . TRBV10-2
CASSMFPSREAFF TGTGCCAGTAGTATGTTCCCCTCTCGGGAAGCTTTCTTT TRBJ1-1 . . TRBV19
CASSWGQGTQYF TGCGCCAGCAGCTGGGGACAGGGTACGCAGTATTTT TRBJ2-3 TRBD1 few TRBV5-1
CAWKGPGHEQFF TGTGCCTGGAAGGGTCCTGGGCATGAGCAGTTCTTC TRBJ2-1 . . TRBV30
CASSSPAGANSGANVLTF TGTGCCAGCAGTTCCCCTGCGGGAGCGAACTCTGGGGCCAACGTCCTGACTTTC TRBJ2-6 TRBD2 . TRBV27
CASSPRSGSSYEQYF TGCGCCAGCAGCCCGAGAAGCGGGAGCTCCTACGAGCAGTACTTC TRBJ2-7 TRBD2 . TRBV5-1
CASSYYGAPEAFF TGTGCCAGCAGTTACTATGGTGCCCCTGAAGCTTTCTTT TRBJ1-1 . . TRBV6-5
CASSTGWGLTEAFF TGTGCCAGCAGTACAGGGTGGGGCTTAACTGAAGCTTTCTTT TRBJ1-1 . . TRBV28
CASSARTGVADTQYF TGTGCCAGCAGCGCCAGAACGGGGGTAGCAGATACGCAGTATTTT TRBJ2-3 . . TRBV7-2
CASSGQIYNEQFF TGTGCCAGCAGTGGACAGATCTACAATGAGCAGTTCTTC TRBJ2-1 . . TRBV6-6
CASTGTLSETQYF TGTGCCAGCACCGGGACTTTAAGTGAGACCCAGTACTTC TRBJ2-5 . . TRBV9
CASSLGAGHDEQFF TGTGCCAGCAGCCTTGGGGCGGGTCATGATGAGCAGTTCTTC TRBJ2-1 . . TRBV28
CASSPGTETNEQFF TGTGCCAGCAGCCCCGGGACAGAGACGAATGAGCAGTTCTTC TRBJ2-1 TRBD1 . TRBV7-2
CASSDQGFSYGYTF TGTGCCAGCAGTGATCAGGGCTTCAGCTATGGCTACACCTTC TRBJ1-2 . . TRBV25-1